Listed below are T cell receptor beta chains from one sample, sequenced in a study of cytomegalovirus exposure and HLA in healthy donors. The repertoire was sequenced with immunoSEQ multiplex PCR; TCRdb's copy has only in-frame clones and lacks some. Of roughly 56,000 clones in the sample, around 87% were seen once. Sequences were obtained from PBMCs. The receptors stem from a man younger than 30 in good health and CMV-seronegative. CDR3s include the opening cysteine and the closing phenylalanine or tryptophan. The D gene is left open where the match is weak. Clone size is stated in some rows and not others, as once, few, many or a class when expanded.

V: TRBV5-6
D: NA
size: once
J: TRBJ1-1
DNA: TGTGCCAGCAGCTCAGACTTTAACACTGAAGCTTTCTTT
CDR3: CASSSDFNTEAFF

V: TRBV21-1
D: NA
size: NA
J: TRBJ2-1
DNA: TGTGCCAGCAGGGGAGGGACTAGCAAGAATGAGCAGTTCTTC
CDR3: CASRGGTSKNEQFF

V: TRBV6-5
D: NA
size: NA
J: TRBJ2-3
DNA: TGTGCCAGCAGTTCCTCCCGGGACTCTACGCAGTATTTT
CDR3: CASSSSRDSTQYF

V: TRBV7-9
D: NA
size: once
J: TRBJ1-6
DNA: TGTGCCAGCAACCTACGGGGGGCGGATAATTCACCCCTCCACTTT
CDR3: CASNLRGADNSPLHF

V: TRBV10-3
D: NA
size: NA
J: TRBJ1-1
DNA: TGTGCCATCAGTGAGTCGGGCAGGGAGGGCACTGAAGCTTTCTTT
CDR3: CAISESGREGTEAFF

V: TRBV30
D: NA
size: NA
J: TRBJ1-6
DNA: TGTGCCTGGAGTGTATCGAATTCACCCCTCCACTTT
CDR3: CAWSVSNSPLHF

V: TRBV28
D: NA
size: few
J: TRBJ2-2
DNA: TGTGCCAATACGGACAGGAACACCGGGGAGCTGTTTTTT
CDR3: CANTDRNTGELFF

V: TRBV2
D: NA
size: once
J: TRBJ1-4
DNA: TGTGCCAGCAGTGCGAACAGGGTAAATGAAAAACTGTTTTTT
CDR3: CASSANRVNEKLFF

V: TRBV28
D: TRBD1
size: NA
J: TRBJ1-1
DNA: TGTGCCAGCAGTTCGACAGGGGGCGCATCTGAAGCTTTCTTT
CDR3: CASSSTGGASEAFF

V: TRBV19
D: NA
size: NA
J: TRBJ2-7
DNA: TGTGCCAGTAAAGACCCCGGGAACGAGCAGTACTTC
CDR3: CASKDPGNEQYF

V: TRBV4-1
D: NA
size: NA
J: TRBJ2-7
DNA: TGCGCCAGCAGCCCGAGGGGGGACAGCCTATCCTACGAGCAGTACTTC
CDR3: CASSPRGDSLSYEQYF

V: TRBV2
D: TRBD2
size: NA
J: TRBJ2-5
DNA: TGTGCCAGTGCCTTAGCGGGGGGAATCCAAGAGACCCAGTACTTC
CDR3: CASALAGGIQETQYF

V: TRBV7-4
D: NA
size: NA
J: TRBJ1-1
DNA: TGTGCCAGCAGCCCCGTATTTTGCGGGGGAGTTTTCGGTGAAGCTTTCTTT
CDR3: CASSPVFCGGVFGEAFF

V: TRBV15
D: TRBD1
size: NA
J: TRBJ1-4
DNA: TGTGCCACCAGCAGCGACAGGGGGAGCGAAAAACTGTTTTTT
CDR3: CATSSDRGSEKLFF

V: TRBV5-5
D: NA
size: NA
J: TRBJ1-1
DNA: TGTGCCAGCAGCTTGGAATACGGGACTGAAGCTTTCTTT
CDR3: CASSLEYGTEAFF

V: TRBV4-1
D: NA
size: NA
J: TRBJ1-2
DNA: TGCGCCAGCAGCCATCTTTGGAAGGAGGTAAAGAGCTATGGCTACACCTTC
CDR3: CASSHLWKEVKSYGYTF

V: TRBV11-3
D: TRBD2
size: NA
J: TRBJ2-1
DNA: TGTGCCAGCAGCACCAGGGGTGCGGCGGGGGGTAATGAGCAGTTCTTC
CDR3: CASSTRGAAGGNEQFF

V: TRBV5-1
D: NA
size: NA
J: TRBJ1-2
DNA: TGCGCCAGCAGCCCGTGGCAGAGCGCTAACTATGGCTACACCTTC
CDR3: CASSPWQSANYGYTF

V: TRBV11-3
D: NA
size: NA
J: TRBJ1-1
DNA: TGTGCCAGCAGCATGATACCGGGGAACACTGAAGCTTTCTTT
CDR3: CASSMIPGNTEAFF

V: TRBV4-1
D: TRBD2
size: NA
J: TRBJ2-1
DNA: TGCGCCAGCAGCCTGAGGGGAAGCGGGGGATACAATGAGCAGTTCTTC
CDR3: CASSLRGSGGYNEQFF

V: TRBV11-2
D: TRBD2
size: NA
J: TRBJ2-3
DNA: TGTGCCAGCAGTCGGGGGGAGGCAGATACGCAGTATTTT
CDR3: CASSRGEADTQYF

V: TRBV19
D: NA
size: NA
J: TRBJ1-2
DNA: TGTGCCAGTAGTATCGTAGAAATTAACTATGGCTACACCTTC
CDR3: CASSIVEINYGYTF

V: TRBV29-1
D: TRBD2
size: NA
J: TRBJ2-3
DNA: TGCAGCCCAAAGGTAGCGGGGGATAGCACAGATACGCAGTATTTT
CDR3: CSPKVAGDSTDTQYF

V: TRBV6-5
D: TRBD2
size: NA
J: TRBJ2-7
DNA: TGTGCCAGCAGTCGGGAGGGTACCGAGCAGTACTTC
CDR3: CASSREGTEQYF

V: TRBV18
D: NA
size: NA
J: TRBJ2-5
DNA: TGTGCCAGCTCACCACCATCCAGGGAAGAGACCCAGTACTTC
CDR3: CASSPPSREETQYF

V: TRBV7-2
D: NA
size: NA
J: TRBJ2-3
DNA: TGTGCCAGCAGCTTAGGAGGAGGTACGCAGTATTTT
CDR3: CASSLGGGTQYF

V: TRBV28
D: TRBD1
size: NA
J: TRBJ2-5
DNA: TGTGCCAGCAGCCCTCCTTGGACAGGTCAAGAGACCCAGTACTTC
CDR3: CASSPPWTGQETQYF

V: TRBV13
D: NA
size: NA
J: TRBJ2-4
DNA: TGTGCCAGCAGCTTGGAGCGACAGGATAGAAACATTCAGTACTTC
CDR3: CASSLERQDRNIQYF

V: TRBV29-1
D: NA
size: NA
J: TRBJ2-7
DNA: TGCAGCGTGATGGACACCAGCTCCTACGAGCAGTACTTC
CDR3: CSVMDTSSYEQYF

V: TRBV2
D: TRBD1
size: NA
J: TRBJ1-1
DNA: TGTGCCAGCAGTGAGGACACAGGGGGTGGAACTGAAGCTTTCTTT
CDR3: CASSEDTGGGTEAFF

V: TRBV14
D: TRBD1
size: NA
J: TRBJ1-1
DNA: TGTGCCAGCAGCCGCGACAGGGGCACTGAAGCTTTCTTT
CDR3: CASSRDRGTEAFF

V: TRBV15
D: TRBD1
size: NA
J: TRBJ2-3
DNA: TGTGCCACCAGCAGAGGAGGACAGGGCTGGGCAGATACGCAGTATTTT
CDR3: CATSRGGQGWADTQYF

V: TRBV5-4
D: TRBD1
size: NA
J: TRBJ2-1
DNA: TGTGCCAGCAGCCCGGCGGGACAGGGGAACCACAATGAGCAGTTCTTC
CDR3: CASSPAGQGNHNEQFF

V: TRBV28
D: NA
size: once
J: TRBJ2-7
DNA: TGTGCCAGCAGTTTTGCGGGGGCCGACGGCGAGCAGTACTTC
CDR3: CASSFAGADGEQYF

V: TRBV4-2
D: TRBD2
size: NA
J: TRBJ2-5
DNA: TGTGCCAGCAGCCAAGCATTCCGGGGGCGGGGGGTTGGGACCCAGTACTTC
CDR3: CASSQAFRGRGVGTQYF

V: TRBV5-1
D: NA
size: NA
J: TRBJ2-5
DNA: TGCGCCAGCAGCTTCGCGGGGGAGACCCAGTACTTC
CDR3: CASSFAGETQYF

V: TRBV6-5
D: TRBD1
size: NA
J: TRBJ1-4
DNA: TGTGCCAGCAGTCAACTTGACAGGGGAGGTGAAAAACTGTTTTTT
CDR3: CASSQLDRGGEKLFF

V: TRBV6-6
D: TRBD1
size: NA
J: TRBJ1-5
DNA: TGTGCCAGCACCCAGGGGGCCCAAAGCCCAGCCCAGCATTTT
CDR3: CASTQGAQSPAQHF

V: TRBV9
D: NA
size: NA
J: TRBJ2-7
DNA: TGTGCCAGCAGCGTAGGAAAGGGGGACTACGAGCAGTACTTC
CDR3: CASSVGKGDYEQYF

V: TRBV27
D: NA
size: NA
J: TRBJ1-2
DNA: TGTGCCAGCAGTTTAAAGGGACAATATTACACCTTC
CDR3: CASSLKGQYYTF

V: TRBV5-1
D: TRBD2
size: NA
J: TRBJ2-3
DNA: TGCGCCAGCAGCTTGATGGGGGGGGCAGATACGCAGTATTTT
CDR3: CASSLMGGADTQYF

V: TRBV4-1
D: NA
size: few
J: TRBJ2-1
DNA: TGCGCCAGCAGCCAAGACCAGGGGATCTACAATGAGCAGTTCTTC
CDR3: CASSQDQGIYNEQFF

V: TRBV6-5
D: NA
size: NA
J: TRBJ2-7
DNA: TGTGCCAGCAGGCGAGACTACGAGCAGTACTTC
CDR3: CASRRDYEQYF

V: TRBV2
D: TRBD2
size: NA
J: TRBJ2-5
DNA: TGTGCCAGCAGTGAACGGTCTAGCGGGGGTCGGAAGGAGACCCAGTACTTC
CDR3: CASSERSSGGRKETQYF

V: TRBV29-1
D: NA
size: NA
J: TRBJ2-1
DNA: TGCAGCGTTGAAGGTCAGGGTCGATTCTACAATGAGCAGTTCTTC
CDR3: CSVEGQGRFYNEQFF

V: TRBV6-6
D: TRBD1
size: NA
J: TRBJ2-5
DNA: TGTGCCAGCAGTCTCCTCCGGGACAGGCAAGAGACCCAGTACTTC
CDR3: CASSLLRDRQETQYF

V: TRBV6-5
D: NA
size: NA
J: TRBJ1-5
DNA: TGTGCCAGCAGCCTCGTCGGCGCAGCGAATCAGCCCCAGCATTTT
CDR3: CASSLVGAANQPQHF

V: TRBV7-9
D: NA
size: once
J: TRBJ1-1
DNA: TGTGCCAGCAGCCCCCCACTCGGCACTGAAGCTTTCTTT
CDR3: CASSPPLGTEAFF

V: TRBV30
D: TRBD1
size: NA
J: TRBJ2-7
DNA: TGTGCCTGGAGTGGCGACAGGGCCTACGAGCAGTACTTC
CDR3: CAWSGDRAYEQYF

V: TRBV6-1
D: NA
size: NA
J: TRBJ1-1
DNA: TGTGCCAGCCAGGAACTCACTGAAGCTTTCTTT
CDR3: CASQELTEAFF

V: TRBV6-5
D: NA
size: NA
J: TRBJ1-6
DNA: TGTGCCAGCAGCCGGTCGTTCCTCCACTTT
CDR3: CASSRSFLHF

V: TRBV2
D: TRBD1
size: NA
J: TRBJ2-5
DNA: TGTGCCAGCAGCCCGGACAGGGGGTTGGAGACCCAGTACTTC
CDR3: CASSPDRGLETQYF

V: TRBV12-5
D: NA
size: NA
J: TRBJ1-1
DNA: TGTGCTAGTGGTTTGTCGAGAGCAATCACTGAAGCTTTCTTT
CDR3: CASGLSRAITEAFF

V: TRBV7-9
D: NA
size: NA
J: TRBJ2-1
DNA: TGTGCCACCAGGGAGGACTCCTACAATGAGCAGTTCTTC
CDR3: CATREDSYNEQFF

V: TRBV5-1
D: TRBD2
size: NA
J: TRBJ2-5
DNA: TGCGCCAGCAGCTTGGTCGGTAGCGGGGCCCAAGAGACCCAGTACTTC
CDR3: CASSLVGSGAQETQYF

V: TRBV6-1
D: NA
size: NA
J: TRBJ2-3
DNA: TGTGCCAGCAGTGAAGAACAAGGGTGGGGGCCTACGCAGTATTTT
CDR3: CASSEEQGWGPTQYF